Listed below are T cell receptor beta chains from one sample, sequenced in a study of PD-1 blockade in classical Hodgkin lymphoma. The data were produced by immunoSEQ multiplex PCR, yet TCRdb's version contains in-frame clones alone and is incomplete. This sample has tens of thousands of clones, with roughly nine tenths found just once. The material sequenced was peripheral blood mononuclear cells (PBMCs), taken at baseline. All receptors come from a human donor with classical Hodgkin lymphoma. CDR3s include the opening cysteine and the closing phenylalanine or tryptophan. The order of the fields is J gene, V gene, clone size, D gene, CDR3 protein, CDR3 DNA. The D gene is left open where the match is weak. Rows give clone size only sometimes, using once, few, many, or a class for an expanded clone.

J gene: TRBJ1-1; V gene: TRBV10-3; clone size: NA; D gene: TRBD1; CDR3 protein: CAISGTGSYSTEAFF; CDR3 DNA: TGTGCCATCAGTGGGACAGGGTCTTACAGCACTGAAGCTTTCTTT
J gene: TRBJ2-5; V gene: TRBV18; clone size: NA; D gene: NA; CDR3 protein: CASSPLTTPAETQYF; CDR3 DNA: TGTGCCAGCTCACCACTAACGACTCCCGCAGAGACCCAGTACTTC
J gene: TRBJ1-5; V gene: TRBV28; clone size: hyperexpanded; D gene: NA; CDR3 protein: CASSLIQGSNQPQHF; CDR3 DNA: TGTGCCAGCAGTTTAATTCAGGGGAGCAATCAGCCCCAGCATTTT
J gene: TRBJ2-3; V gene: TRBV4-1; clone size: NA; D gene: NA; CDR3 protein: CASSRGAGGTDTQYF; CDR3 DNA: TGCGCCAGCAGCCGGGGGGCGGGAGGCACAGATACGCAGTATTTT
J gene: TRBJ2-7; V gene: TRBV30; clone size: NA; D gene: TRBD1; CDR3 protein: CAWSTGTGGNEQYF; CDR3 DNA: TGTGCCTGGAGCACCGGGACAGGGGGCAACGAGCAGTACTTC
J gene: TRBJ2-1; V gene: TRBV4-1; clone size: NA; D gene: NA; CDR3 protein: CASSQKDSYNEQFF; CDR3 DNA: TGCGCCAGCAGCCAGAAGGACAGTTACAATGAGCAGTTCTTC
J gene: TRBJ2-7; V gene: TRBV5-6; clone size: NA; D gene: NA; CDR3 protein: CASSLKRLLYEQYF; CDR3 DNA: TGTGCCAGCAGCTTGAAGAGGCTCCTATACGAGCAGTACTTC
J gene: TRBJ1-3; V gene: TRBV25-1; clone size: NA; D gene: TRBD1; CDR3 protein: CASSDLTGGWNTIYF; CDR3 DNA: TGTGCCAGCAGTGACTTGACAGGGGGCTGGAACACCATATATTTT
J gene: TRBJ2-3; V gene: TRBV28; clone size: NA; D gene: TRBD2; CDR3 protein: CASSSLAGTSTDTQYF; CDR3 DNA: TGTGCCAGCAGTTCCTTAGCGGGAACTAGCACAGATACGCAGTATTTT
J gene: TRBJ2-3; V gene: TRBV5-1; clone size: few; D gene: TRBD2; CDR3 protein: CASKGASGSTDTQYF; CDR3 DNA: TGCGCCAGCAAAGGGGCTAGCGGAAGCACAGATACGCAGTATTTT
J gene: TRBJ1-1; V gene: TRBV19; clone size: NA; D gene: NA; CDR3 protein: CASSISGGGTMNTEAFF; CDR3 DNA: TGTGCCAGTAGTATAAGCGGGGGAGGAACCATGAACACTGAAGCTTTCTTT
J gene: TRBJ2-7; V gene: TRBV11-2; clone size: NA; D gene: TRBD2; CDR3 protein: CASSLGSGSIDEQYF; CDR3 DNA: TGTGCCAGCAGCTTAGGTAGCGGGAGCATCGACGAGCAGTACTTC
J gene: TRBJ1-5; V gene: TRBV5-6; clone size: once; D gene: NA; CDR3 protein: CASSQGGRSNQPQHF; CDR3 DNA: TGTGCCAGCAGCCAAGGGGGACGGAGCAATCAGCCCCAGCATTTT
J gene: TRBJ2-3; V gene: TRBV5-8; clone size: NA; D gene: TRBD2; CDR3 protein: CASAGLASTDTQYF; CDR3 DNA: TGTGCCAGCGCGGGACTAGCCTCCACAGATACGCAGTATTTT
J gene: TRBJ2-3; V gene: TRBV10-2; clone size: NA; D gene: NA; CDR3 protein: CASSPSAGSSTDTQYF; CDR3 DNA: TGCGCCAGCAGTCCATCGGCGGGATCTTCCACAGATACGCAGTATTTT
J gene: TRBJ1-1; V gene: TRBV5-1; clone size: NA; D gene: NA; CDR3 protein: CASSDVLQNTEAFF; CDR3 DNA: TGCGCCAGCAGCGACGTTCTCCAGAACACTGAAGCTTTCTTT
J gene: TRBJ2-5; V gene: TRBV5-6; clone size: NA; D gene: TRBD2; CDR3 protein: CASSLVGGQETQYF; CDR3 DNA: TGTGCCAGCAGCTTGGTGGGAGGGCAAGAGACCCAGTACTTC
J gene: TRBJ2-1; V gene: TRBV21-1; clone size: NA; D gene: NA; CDR3 protein: CASSGQGLAGDEQFF; CDR3 DNA: TGTGCCAGCAGCGGCCAGGGACTAGCGGGTGACGAGCAGTTCTTC
J gene: TRBJ2-1; V gene: TRBV29-1; clone size: NA; D gene: NA; CDR3 protein: CSVEGPGRRYNEQFF; CDR3 DNA: TGCAGCGTTGAAGGGCCGGGGAGGAGATACAATGAGCAGTTCTTC
J gene: TRBJ1-2; V gene: TRBV13; clone size: NA; D gene: NA; CDR3 protein: CASSLRGGRSYGYTF; CDR3 DNA: TGTGCCAGCAGCCTTCGCGGAGGGCGGTCCTATGGCTACACCTTC
J gene: TRBJ1-5; V gene: TRBV18; clone size: NA; D gene: TRBD1; CDR3 protein: CASSPRQGGNQPQHF; CDR3 DNA: TGTGCCAGCTCACCACGACAGGGAGGCAATCAGCCCCAGCATTTT
J gene: TRBJ2-1; V gene: TRBV7-8; clone size: NA; D gene: TRBD2; CDR3 protein: CASSLGLAGGDNEQFF; CDR3 DNA: TGTGCCAGCAGCTTAGGACTAGCGGGAGGGGACAATGAGCAGTTCTTC
J gene: TRBJ2-7; V gene: TRBV7-9; clone size: NA; D gene: TRBD1; CDR3 protein: CASSLVTGPGEQYF; CDR3 DNA: TGTGCCAGCAGCTTGGTGACAGGGCCTGGGGAGCAGTACTTC
J gene: TRBJ1-1; V gene: TRBV7-9; clone size: few; D gene: TRBD1; CDR3 protein: CASSSGTGGAMNTEAFF; CDR3 DNA: TGTGCCAGCAGCTCCGGGACAGGGGGTGCCATGAACACTGAAGCTTTCTTT
J gene: TRBJ2-1; V gene: TRBV28; clone size: NA; D gene: TRBD2; CDR3 protein: CASSTPSSGSRDEQFF; CDR3 DNA: TGTGCCAGCAGTACCCCGAGTAGCGGGAGTAGGGATGAGCAGTTCTTC
J gene: TRBJ2-7; V gene: TRBV20-1; clone size: NA; D gene: TRBD2; CDR3 protein: CSAKLAGEQYF; CDR3 DNA: TGCAGTGCGAAACTAGCGGGGGAGCAGTACTTC
J gene: TRBJ2-2; V gene: TRBV5-1; clone size: once; D gene: NA; CDR3 protein: CASQPGLNTNTGELFF; CDR3 DNA: TGCGCCAGCCAACCTGGGCTTAATACGAACACCGGGGAGCTGTTTTTT
J gene: TRBJ2-3; V gene: TRBV4-1; clone size: NA; D gene: NA; CDR3 protein: CASSQVLAEVVTDTQYF; CDR3 DNA: TGCGCCAGCAGCCAAGTCTTGGCCGAGGTAGTGACAGATACGCAGTATTTT
J gene: TRBJ2-1; V gene: TRBV15; clone size: NA; D gene: NA; CDR3 protein: CATSRVTGIRNEQFF; CDR3 DNA: TGTGCCACCAGCCGAGTAACAGGGATACGGAATGAGCAGTTCTTC
J gene: TRBJ1-1; V gene: TRBV7-9; clone size: NA; D gene: TRBD1; CDR3 protein: CASSIRDSGGTEAFF; CDR3 DNA: TGTGCCAGCAGCATCCGGGACAGCGGGGGCACTGAAGCTTTCTTT
J gene: TRBJ1-1; V gene: TRBV6-5; clone size: once; D gene: TRBD1; CDR3 protein: CASSLGQGAVNTEAFF; CDR3 DNA: TGTGCCAGCAGTTTAGGACAGGGGGCCGTGAACACTGAAGCTTTCTTT
J gene: TRBJ2-7; V gene: TRBV5-6; clone size: NA; D gene: NA; CDR3 protein: CASSLVGGSDYEQYF; CDR3 DNA: TGTGCCAGCAGCTTGGTAGGCGGCAGCGACTACGAGCAGTACTTC
J gene: TRBJ1-3; V gene: TRBV4-3; clone size: NA; D gene: NA; CDR3 protein: CASSQGLNTIYF; CDR3 DNA: TGCGCCAGCAGCCAAGGTCTGAACACCATATATTTT
J gene: TRBJ2-2; V gene: TRBV19; clone size: NA; D gene: NA; CDR3 protein: CASSRANTGELFF; CDR3 DNA: TGTGCCAGTAGCAGGGCGAACACCGGGGAGCTGTTTTTT
J gene: TRBJ2-6; V gene: TRBV6-1; clone size: NA; D gene: NA; CDR3 protein: CASNSGGSGANVLTF; CDR3 DNA: TGTGCCAGCAACAGTGGGGGATCTGGGGCCAACGTCCTGACTTTC
J gene: TRBJ1-5; V gene: TRBV6-5; clone size: NA; D gene: NA; CDR3 protein: CASSSLGGPNQPQHF; CDR3 DNA: TGTGCCAGCAGCTCCCTCGGGGGCCCCAATCAGCCCCAGCATTTT
J gene: TRBJ2-7; V gene: TRBV6-4; clone size: NA; D gene: NA; CDR3 protein: CASSEADQYF; CDR3 DNA: TGTGCCAGCAGTGAGGCCGACCAGTACTTC
J gene: TRBJ2-1; V gene: TRBV2; clone size: NA; D gene: NA; CDR3 protein: CASSHRGLGEQFF; CDR3 DNA: TGTGCCAGCAGTCACAGGGGACTCGGTGAGCAGTTCTTC
J gene: TRBJ1-1; V gene: TRBV28; clone size: NA; D gene: NA; CDR3 protein: CASSWVAASVNTEAFF; CDR3 DNA: TGTGCCAGCAGTTGGGTGGCAGCGAGCGTGAACACTGAAGCTTTCTTT
J gene: TRBJ1-1; V gene: TRBV27; clone size: few; D gene: NA; CDR3 protein: CASYFTAANTEAFF; CDR3 DNA: TGTGCCAGCTATTTTACGGCAGCGAACACTGAAGCTTTCTTT
J gene: TRBJ2-5; V gene: TRBV5-6; clone size: NA; D gene: NA; CDR3 protein: CASSLKQKGGVETQYF; CDR3 DNA: TGTGCCAGCAGCTTGAAGCAGAAAGGCGGAGTCGAGACCCAGTACTTC
J gene: TRBJ2-4; V gene: TRBV2; clone size: NA; D gene: NA; CDR3 protein: CASSEEGAKNIQYF; CDR3 DNA: TGTGCCAGCAGTGAAGAGGGGGCCAAAAACATTCAGTACTTC
J gene: TRBJ1-2; V gene: TRBV29-1; clone size: NA; D gene: TRBD1; CDR3 protein: CSARQGGGYGYTF; CDR3 DNA: TGCAGCGCCAGACAGGGAGGGGGCTATGGCTACACCTTC
J gene: TRBJ2-7; V gene: TRBV4-3; clone size: NA; D gene: TRBD2; CDR3 protein: CASSQVAQTLADPYEQYF; CDR3 DNA: TGCGCCAGCAGCCAGGTTGCCCAAACTCTAGCGGACCCCTACGAGCAGTACTTC
J gene: TRBJ2-5; V gene: TRBV5-1; clone size: NA; D gene: NA; CDR3 protein: CASHDRPPGASGTQYF; CDR3 DNA: TGCGCCAGCCACGATCGGCCCCCCGGGGCGTCAGGGACCCAGTACTTC
J gene: TRBJ2-7; V gene: TRBV19; clone size: NA; D gene: TRBD2; CDR3 protein: CASRTSGRDEQYF; CDR3 DNA: TGTGCCAGTCGGACTAGCGGGAGGGACGAGCAGTACTTC
J gene: TRBJ2-1; V gene: TRBV5-1; clone size: NA; D gene: TRBD1; CDR3 protein: CASSIRQGAINEQFF; CDR3 DNA: TGCGCCAGCAGCATCCGACAGGGGGCAATCAATGAGCAGTTCTTC
J gene: TRBJ2-7; V gene: TRBV19; clone size: NA; D gene: NA; CDR3 protein: CASSTTGGYEQYF; CDR3 DNA: TGTGCCAGTAGTACAACCGGGGGCTACGAGCAGTACTTC
J gene: TRBJ1-2; V gene: TRBV6-1; clone size: NA; D gene: NA; CDR3 protein: CASSEGQGDYGYTF; CDR3 DNA: TGTGCCAGCAGTGAAGGGCAGGGAGACTATGGCTACACCTTC
J gene: TRBJ1-3; V gene: TRBV6-6; clone size: once; D gene: NA; CDR3 protein: CASSTPGNLGNTIYF; CDR3 DNA: TGTGCCAGCAGTACCCCCGGGAACCTTGGAAACACCATATATTTT
J gene: TRBJ1-6; V gene: TRBV5-4; clone size: NA; D gene: NA; CDR3 protein: CASSSDSDIPLHF; CDR3 DNA: TGTGCCAGCAGCTCGGACAGCGATATACCCCTCCACTTT
J gene: TRBJ2-7; V gene: TRBV28; clone size: NA; D gene: NA; CDR3 protein: CASSSTQPVREQYF; CDR3 DNA: TGTGCCAGCAGTTCGACCCAACCGGTACGCGAGCAGTACTTC
J gene: TRBJ2-5; V gene: TRBV5-8; clone size: NA; D gene: NA; CDR3 protein: CASSLVGNVETQYF; CDR3 DNA: TGTGCCAGCAGCTTGGTAGGCAACGTGGAGACCCAGTACTTC
J gene: TRBJ2-2; V gene: TRBV5-1; clone size: NA; D gene: TRBD2; CDR3 protein: CASSRGGLAGVGPPGELFF; CDR3 DNA: TGCGCCAGCAGCCGAGGGGGACTAGCGGGAGTTGGGCCCCCCGGGGAGCTGTTTTTT
J gene: TRBJ2-7; V gene: TRBV4-1; clone size: NA; D gene: TRBD1; CDR3 protein: CASSQTGGGEQYF; CDR3 DNA: TGCGCCAGCAGCCAGACAGGGGGCGGCGAGCAGTACTTC
J gene: TRBJ2-7; V gene: TRBV4-2; clone size: NA; D gene: NA; CDR3 protein: CASSQDRLESPEQYF; CDR3 DNA: TGTGCCAGCAGCCAAGATCGGCTAGAATCCCCCGAGCAGTACTTC
J gene: TRBJ1-5; V gene: TRBV19; clone size: NA; D gene: NA; CDR3 protein: CASSYTGLGNQPQHF; CDR3 DNA: TGTGCCAGTAGTTACACAGGTCTAGGCAATCAGCCCCAGCATTTT